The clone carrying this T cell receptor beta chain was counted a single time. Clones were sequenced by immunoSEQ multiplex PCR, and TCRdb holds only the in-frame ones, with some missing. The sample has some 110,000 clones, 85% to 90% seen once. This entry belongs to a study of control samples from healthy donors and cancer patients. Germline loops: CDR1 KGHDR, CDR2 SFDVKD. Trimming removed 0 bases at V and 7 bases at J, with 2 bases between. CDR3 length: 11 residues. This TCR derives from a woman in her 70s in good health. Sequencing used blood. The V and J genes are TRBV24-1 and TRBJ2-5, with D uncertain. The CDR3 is CATSDLATQYF. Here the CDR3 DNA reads TGTGCCACCAGTGATTTGGCGACCCAGTACTTC.